This T cell receptor (beta chain) was sequenced during a study of CD8+CD57+ T cells in acquired aplastic anemia. Overall study context: Read counts for CD4+ cells (from healthy donors) averaged about 10.8 million. Study conclusions and caveats: Patients did not significantly differ from controls in CD8+ Simpson's diversity.

Genomic DNA provided the template from which TCR beta VDJ and CDR3 profiles were obtained. TCRdb passed the reads through MiXCR, listing each CDR3 protein once. The table includes around 150,000 distinct CDR3 sequences, 35% to 55% detected once. On this clonotype itself: Its antigen is currently unknown.

The CDR3 is made up of 14 amino acids. V lost 0 bases and J 9 bases, leaving 12 bases between the germline ends. Germline assignment: CDR1 DFQATT and CDR2 SNEGSKA (reference sequence). The sequencing sample was made of sorted CD4+, CD8+, or CD8+CD57+ T cells (not recorded which) from PBMCs. The clonotype comes from a human donor in good health. V usage is TRBV20-1 and J usage is TRBJ1-6, with a weak D call TRBD1 (5 bases). The CDR3 spells CSARDVGVGSPLHF. The CDR3 DNA reads as TGCAGTGCTAGAGATGTAGGGGTGGGTTCACCCCTCCACTTT.